The T cell receptor beta chain under discussion was sequenced for a study of blood T cells in healthy people across ages. In this sample, this clonotype turned up many times. Its target is unknown. Findings and caveats of the study: A roughly linear fall in TCR beta diversity per million T cells was seen with increasing age.

Primers used in a second PCR of about 6 to 11 cycles were a sample-barcoded 5' primer and a J-beta primer mix. TCRdb independently ran MiXCR on the 5' RACE reads; one entry per CDR3 protein. Of about 730,000 distinct CDR3 sequences listed, roughly 43% are singletons. The CDR3 length is 13 residues. V was clipped by 4 bases and J by 8 bases; unmatched bases: 4. This chain links TRBV12-3 or TRBV12-4 with TRBJ1-4, with TRBD1 matching over 7 bases. This TCR was recovered from a woman aged 55-69 years in good health. The sequenced sample consisted of blood. In DNA, the CDR3 is TGTGCCAGCAGTTCAGGGGGGAGAGAAAAACTGTTTTTT. It is translated as CASSSGGREKLFF.